The source of this T cell receptor beta chain is a study of OX40 agonist ivuxolimab in advanced cancers. For the study at large: Patients took ivuxolimab, an agonistic anti-OX40 (CD134) antibody. Patients undergoing dose escalation presented with hepatocellular carcinoma, melanoma, renal cell or head and neck cancer. Patients were around 83% male with ages roughly 20 to 90, mean 60.

Concerning this clone itself: Its matching antigen is unknown.

Overall study results and limits: At doses 0.1 to 3.0 mg/kg, CD4+ and CD8+ clones expanded.

Germline lookup yields CDR1 SNHLY and CDR2 FYNNEI. V lost 6 bases, J lost 3 bases, and 11 bases lay in between. The CDR3 length is 14 residues. Libraries were prepared by immunoSEQ multiplex PCR; TCRdb keeps only in-frame clonotypes and omits some of them. Among fewer than 85,000 clones, around four fifths were seen once, and the ten largest hold 5% to 6.5%. The gene calls are TRBV2 and TRBJ2-2; D is ambiguous. The sample consisted of CD4+ or CD8+ T cells sorted from blood, taken in a trial of the OX40 agonist ivuxolimab. The sequence derives from an adult with an advanced solid tumor such as melanoma, head and neck, liver or kidney cancer. In DNA form, the CDR3 reads TGTGCCAGCAGCGTCCTGGCGTACACCGGGGAGCTGTTTTTT. This translates into CASSVLAYTGELFF. Supplemented by reference TRBV2 and TRBJ2-2, the full variable domain reads EPEVTQTPSHQVTQMGQEVILRCVPISNHLYFYWYRQILGQKVEFLVSFYNNEISEKSEIFDDQFSVERPDGSNFTLKIRSTKLEDSAMYFCASSVLAYTGELFFGEGSRLTVL.